This TCR beta chain was documented in a study of cytomegalovirus exposure and HLA in healthy donors. 60 Vbeta and 13 Jbeta primers were used in PCR. Using immunoSEQ multiplex PCR, the repertoire was profiled, and TCRdb retains in-frame clones only, with some absent. The table has 80,000 or so clones, roughly 60% seen once. Material: PBMCs. The receptor comes from a man aged 25-45 years in good health and CMV-seropositive.

CDR3 amino acids: CASSQDSTGAGYEQYF. In nucleotides, the CDR3 is TGCGCCAGCAGCCAAGATAGTACAGGGGCGGGCTACGAGCAGTACTTC. V gene TRBV4-3 combines with J gene TRBJ2-7, with TRBD1 matching 7 bases. The CDR3 totals 16 residues. Losses at the gene ends were 0 bases for V and 3 bases for J; bases not matched to a gene: 8. Germline V lookup: CDR1 LGHNA, CDR2 YSLEER.